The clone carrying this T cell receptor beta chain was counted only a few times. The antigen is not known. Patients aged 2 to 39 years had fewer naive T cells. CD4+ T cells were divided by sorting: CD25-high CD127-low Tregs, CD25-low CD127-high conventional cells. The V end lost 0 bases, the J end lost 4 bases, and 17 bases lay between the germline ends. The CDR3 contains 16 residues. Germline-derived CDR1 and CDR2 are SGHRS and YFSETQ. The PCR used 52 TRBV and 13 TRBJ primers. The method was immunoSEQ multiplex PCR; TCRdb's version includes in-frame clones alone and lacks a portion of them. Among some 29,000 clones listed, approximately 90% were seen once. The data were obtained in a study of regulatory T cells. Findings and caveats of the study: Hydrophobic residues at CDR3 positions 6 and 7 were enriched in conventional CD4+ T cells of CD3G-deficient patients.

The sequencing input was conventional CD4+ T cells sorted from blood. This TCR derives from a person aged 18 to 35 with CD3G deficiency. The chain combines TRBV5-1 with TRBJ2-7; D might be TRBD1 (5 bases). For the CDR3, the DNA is TGCGCCAGCAGCTTGGGCCAGGGTGGCTTGGGATACGAGCAGTACTTC. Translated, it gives CASSLGQGGLGYEQYF.